This T cell receptor beta chain derives from a study of CD8 T cells in ankylosing spondylitis. Study-wide points: Significant enrichment of disease-linked clones was reported in matched ankylosing spondylitis synovial fluid. Made up of eight or nine highly homologous variants, a TCR beta motif appeared characteristic of ankylosing spondylitis blood.

The trim removed 3 bases at V and 7 bases at J, leaving 5 bases unmatched. CDR1 and CDR2 (germline): KGHSH, LQKENI. The CDR3 is 14 amino acids. TCRdb recomputed calls from the 5' RACE reads with MiXCR, one row per CDR3 protein. The table has some 800,000 distinct CDR3 sequences, 12% seen once. About this clonotype: Its antigen is not known.

The sample comprised blood, either unsorted or a sorted T cell fraction (not recorded which). V and J are TRBV18 and TRBJ2-7, with TRBD1 identical over 11 bases. The clonotype comes from a male donor with ankylosing spondylitis. The CDR3 bases are TGTGCCAGCTCACCGTCGGGACAGGGGGTTGAGCAGTACTTC. It translates to CASSPSGQGVEQYF.